These 8 T cell receptor beta chains were all obtained from the same sample, sequenced in a study of T cell clones after liver transplantation. Produced via immunoSEQ multiplex PCR; TCRdb's table is partial and in-frame only. The sample carries roughly 6,100 clones, over 75% recorded once. Here the sequenced sample was CD8+ T cells from blood, taken before liver transplant. All receptors come from a human donor who received a liver transplant.

CDR3 nucleotide sequence: TGTGCCAGTAGTATCCGAGGTGGGGTCCGGGAGCTGTTTTTT. Its protein product is CASSIRGGVRELFF. The rearrangement uses TRBV19 and TRBJ2-2, with D unclear. Germline assignment: CDR1 LNHDA and CDR2 SQIVND (reference sequence). Trimming shortened V by 3 bases and J by 9 bases, and 14 bases separated the two germline ends. The CDR3 runs 14 residues.

The chain carries TRBV7-6 and TRBJ2-5; tentative D call: TRBD1 (5 bases). CDR1 is SGHVS, CDR2 FNYEAQ, per germline. Trimming left V 5 bases short and J 7 bases short, with 20 bases between. The CDR3 length is 15 residues. Written as DNA, the CDR3 is TGTGCCAGCAGCCCCTTGCCGGATGGGGCCTGGACCCAGTACTTC. Translating gives CASSPLPDGAWTQYF.

The V and J genes are TRBV27 and TRBJ1-4; D gene ambiguous. The CDR3 has 15 amino acids. Trimming left V 5 bases short and J 8 bases short, with 18 bases between. Germline loops: CDR1 MNHEY, CDR2 SMNVEV (reference sequence). The CDR3 region is CASSVNRDLGEKLFF. The CDR3, as DNA: TGTGCCAGCAGTGTAAACCGGGATCTCGGGGAAAAACTGTTTTTT.

The chain recombines TRBV6-1 with TRBJ1-2; D not certain. Germline lookup yields CDR1 MNHNS and CDR2 SASEGT. The V gene lost 1 base and the J gene lost 6 bases, with 21 bases spanning the gap. This CDR3 is 17 amino acids long. The CDR3 loop reads CASSEDGEPGQGHGYTF. The CDR3 nucleotides read TGTGCCAGCAGTGAAGATGGGGAACCAGGCCAAGGGCATGGCTACACCTTC.

This clone has a handful of counts. The chain employs TRBV7-9 and TRBJ2-7, with TRBD1 identical over 8 bases. V lost 5 bases and J lost 4; bases outside the gene matches: 10. This CDR3 contains 15 residues. The germline CDR1 and CDR2 sequences are SEHNR and FQNEAQ (reference sequence). This CDR3 reads CASSAWTGMVYEQYF. In nucleotides, the CDR3 is TGTGCCAGCAGCGCTTGGACAGGGATGGTATACGAGCAGTACTTC.

This chain links TRBV7-9 with TRBJ2-1; TRBD1 matches at 10 bases. CDR1 and CDR2 (germline): SEHNR, FQNEAQ (reference sequence). The length of the CDR3 is 16 residues. V was pared by 2 bases and J by 9 bases, with 10 bases of the junction left unmatched. The CDR3 here is CASSLIGGTGVTEQFF. In nucleotides, the CDR3 is TGTGCCAGCAGCTTAATTGGCGGGACAGGGGTTACTGAGCAGTTCTTC.

This clone came up once. This rearrangement joins TRBV4-2 to TRBJ2-7; D not certain. Per germline, CDR1 LGHNA and CDR2 YNFKEQ. Trimming pared 7 bases from V and 4 bases from J, leaving 11 bases between. The CDR3 sequence is 12 residues long. The CDR3 region is CASMDASYEQYF. The CDR3 DNA sequence: TGTGCCAGCATGGATGCCTCTTACGAGCAGTACTTC.

This clone was detected only a few times. The chain recombines TRBV6-6 with TRBJ2-5; D possibly uses TRBD1 or TRBD2 (7 bases each). Germline V gene sequence: CDR1 MNHNY, CDR2 SVGAGI (reference sequence). The CDR3 runs 13 residues. With 8 bases removed from V and 3 bases from J, the gap between germline ends came to 13 bases. CDR3 DNA sequence: TGTGCCAGCCAGCCAGGGGGGGAAGAGACCCAGTACTTC. Protein sequence: CASQPGGEETQYF.